This T cell receptor (beta chain) is from a study of early T cells in non-severe SARS-CoV-2 infection. As for the study in general: The study sequenced bulk RNA from unsorted whole blood, with chains unpaired.

Whole-study results and caveats: In VDJdb matching, anti-spike CD8 responses were favored while private and CD4 specificities went missing.

Unique molecular identifiers were attached to individual cDNA molecules. TCRdb ran MiXCR on the 5' RACE reads and lists one entry per CDR3 protein. This table has approximately 79,000 distinct CDR3 sequences, 9.5% to 15% appearing once. At least ten counts were recorded for this clonotype. Antigen: not known. The CDR3 consists of 15 residues. V gave up 1 base and J gave up 0 bases, with 10 bases separating them. Germline CDR1 SGHTA, CDR2 FQGNSA. The genes are TRBV7-2 and TRBJ2-7; D is unresolved. Sequenced input: whole blood. This clonotype originated in an adult who was a healthcare worker with PCR-confirmed SARS-CoV-2 infection or an uninfected control (not recorded which). The CDR3 coding sequence is TGTGCCAGCAGCTTAGTGGTCCAGAGCTCCTACGAGCAGTACTTC. Encoded protein: CASSLVVQSSYEQYF.